These 18 T cell receptor beta chains originate from one sample sequenced in a study of T cell repertoires in cytomegalovirus infection. TCRdb recomputed calls from the reads with MiXCR, one row per CDR3 protein. This sample has about 740,000 distinct CDR3 sequences, with roughly 35% found just once. Input material: PBMCs. Receptors were obtained from a human donor in good health (CMV status not recorded). Some clones in this sample may be carry-over from other donors' samples.

Remarks on this clonotype: Given the absence of the conserved phenylalanine or tryptophan at the CDR3 end, a read error is likely. The DNA for the CDR3 is TGTGCCAGCAGCTTTGGGGGCCGAGAACCTGAAGCTTTCTTG. This gives the protein CASSFGGREPEAFL. The rearrangement uses TRBV7-2 and TRBJ1-1; D perhaps matches TRBD1 (6 bases). The CDR3 contains 14 residues. Germline-derived CDR1 and CDR2 are SGHTA and FQGNSA. Trimming removed 3 bases from V and 6 bases from J, with 14 bases in between.

This clonotype was detected a few times. This rearrangement joins TRBV28 to TRBJ1-2; D is perhaps TRBD1 (6 bases). Trimming cost V 3 bases and J 7 bases, with 9 bases left between them. CDR3 size: 12 residues. Germline CDR1 reads MDHEN; CDR2 reads SYDVKM. For the CDR3, the DNA is TGTGCCAGCAGTTTCAACAGGGTTGGCTACACCTTC. Translated, it gives CASSFNRVGYTF.

This clonotype was observed once. This rearrangement joins TRBV20-1 to TRBJ1-5, with D unresolved. The CDR3 is 14 amino acids. V lost 1 base, J lost 1 base, and 8 bases lay in between. Germline CDR1 and CDR2: DFQATT and SNEGSKA (reference sequence). CDR3 region: CSARAGLSNQPQHF. The CDR3, as DNA: TGCAGTGCTAGAGCTGGGCTGAGCAATCAGCCCCAGCATTTT.

This clonotype was detected only once. The V call is TRBV27, the J call TRBJ2-1; D not resolved. The CDR3 runs to 18 residues. Germline-derived CDR1 and CDR2 are MNHEY and SMNVEV (reference sequence). The V and J ends lost 9 bases and 0 bases respectively, with 24 bases between them. The CDR3 DNA is TGTGCCAGTACTCCAAAGGCCCAAACCTGGAGCTCCTACAATGAGCAGTTCTTC. Its protein product is CASTPKAQTWSSYNEQFF.

The rearrangement uses TRBV11-2 and TRBJ1-2; TRBD1 might be the D (5 bases). Looked up from germline, CDR1 is SGHAT and CDR2 is FQNNGV. V was clipped by 5 bases and J by 2 bases, with 12 bases between them. The CDR3 sequence is 14 residues long. CDR3 protein: CASSTSGANYGYTF. In DNA form, the CDR3 reads TGTGCCAGCAGCACCTCCGGGGCAAACTATGGCTACACCTTC.

This chain uses TRBV27 with TRBJ2-5; D unclear. This CDR3 contains 12 residues. Looked up from germline, CDR1 is MNHEY and CDR2 is SMNVEV (reference sequence). Trimming removed 5 bases at V and 1 base at J, with 5 bases between. The CDR3 DNA sequence: TGTGCCAGCAGTGCCCCCCAAGAGACCCAGTACTTC. Encoded protein: CASSAPQETQYF.

This chain links TRBV5-1 with TRBJ2-7, with TRBD2 matching 7 bases. From germline, CDR1 is SGHRS and CDR2 YFSETQ. V shed 3 bases and J 1 base; nucleotides not matched to a gene: 13. This CDR3 spans 17 amino acids. This CDR3 is CASSWPGREGKSYEQYF. CDR3 sequence (DNA): TGCGCCAGCAGCTGGCCCGGTAGGGAGGGGAAATCCTACGAGCAGTACTTC.

This clonotype was counted only a few times. The chain couples TRBV19 to TRBJ2-1, with unresolved D. V lost 4 bases to trimming and J lost 3 bases, with 10 bases between them. CDR1 LNHDA and CDR2 SQIVND come from the germline V gene (reference sequence). The CDR3 spans 14 residues. CDR3 nucleotides: TGTGCCAGTAGTAGGATGTTTGACTACAATGAGCAGTTCTTC. It is translated as CASSRMFDYNEQFF.

The V call is TRBV2, the J call TRBJ1-2; D possibly corresponds to TRBD1 (5 bases). The ends were cut back, 5 bases at V and 3 bases at J, with 16 bases in the middle. Looked up from germline, CDR1 is SNHLY and CDR2 is FYNNEI. The CDR3 is made up of 15 amino acids. CDR3 bases: TGTGCCAGCAGTAGGGGAGAAAGGCGAGACTATGGCTACACCTTC. It yields the protein CASSRGERRDYGYTF.

The chain uses TRBV6-4 and TRBJ1-5; maybe TRBD1 (5 bases). The CDR3 extends over 16 amino acids. V was clipped by 10 bases and J by 7 bases, with 26 bases between them. Germline V gives CDR1 MRHNA, CDR2 SNTAGT. CDR3 bases: TGTGCCATCCCAAGTCCCAGCGGTCAGGGATGCCAGCCCCAGCATTTT. Amino acid sequence: CAIPSPSGQGCQPQHF.

V is TRBV4-1 and J is TRBJ1-1; D unclear. Trimming removed 0 bases at V and 1 base at J, with 12 bases between. This CDR3 is 16 amino acids long. Germline lookup yields CDR1 MGHRA and CDR2 YSYEKL. The CDR3 loop is CASSQDDARRNTEAFF. The CDR3 nucleotides are TGCGCCAGCAGCCAAGATGACGCCAGGAGGAACACTGAAGCTTTCTTT.

The chain is built from TRBV10-3 and TRBJ2-1, with TRBD2 matching over 12 bases. CDR1 and CDR2 from the germline V gene are ENHRY and SYGVKD. The CDR3 runs 18 residues. The V gene end was trimmed by 4 bases and the J gene end by 5 bases; junction bases not matched to a gene: 12. CDR3 amino acids: CAISGGTSGRAAHNEQFF. The CDR3 region has the DNA TGTGCCATCAGTGGGGGGACTAGCGGGCGAGCAGCCCACAATGAGCAGTTCTTC.

Regarding this clonotype: One base away lies a much larger clone, so this may be a sequencing read error. The V and J genes are TRBV12-3 or TRBV12-4 and TRBJ1-2; D gene ambiguous. The CDR3 covers 13 residues. The CDR3 DNA reads TGTGCCAGCAGTTTTGGGCTTAACCATGGCTACACCTTC. Protein: CASSFGLNHGYTF.

The chain couples TRBV7-8 to TRBJ1-1; D gene uncertain. Trimming took 3 bases from V and 4 from J, leaving 9 bases between them. This CDR3 has 13 residues. Germline assignment: CDR1 SGHVS and CDR2 FQNEAQ. Written as DNA, the CDR3 is TGTGCCAGCAGCTTGGGTCTGGGCACTGAAGCTTTCTTT. It codes for CASSLGLGTEAFF.

J is TRBJ2-7 and V is TRBV7-9; D ambiguous. Germline-derived CDR1 and CDR2 are SEHNR and FQNEAQ (reference sequence). The V gene lost 7 bases and the J gene lost 4 bases, with 14 bases spanning the gap. This CDR3 contains 13 residues. The CDR3 region has the DNA TGTGCCAGCATGATCCTGAAACCTTACGAGCAGTACTTC. This sequence encodes CASMILKPYEQYF.

In its sample, this clonotype was seen a few times. The CDR3 DNA reads TGTGCCAGCAGCTCCACTCAGGGAGCCTATGGCTACACCTTC. Residues: CASSSTQGAYGYTF. The genes are TRBV7-9 and TRBJ1-2, with TRBD1 as a possible D gene (5 bases). V gave up 4 bases and J gave up 4 bases, with 13 bases separating them. Germline V gene lookup returns CDR1 SEHNR and CDR2 FQNEAQ (reference sequence). The CDR3 covers 14 residues.

Note on this clonotype: Lacking the conserved final phenylalanine or tryptophan, this CDR3 likely reflects a read error. The chain combines TRBV20-1 with TRBJ2-3; no definite D call. The CDR3 consists of 15 residues. Trimming pared 6 bases from V and 0 bases from J, leaving 16 bases between. Germline loops: CDR1 DFQATT, CDR2 SNEGSKA (reference sequence). CDR3 sequence reads: CSADLENSSTDTQYL. For the CDR3, the DNA is TGCAGTGCCGACCTGGAAAATTCAAGCACAGATACGCAGTATTTG.

In this sample, this clonotype turned up a few times. The germline gene is not matched at one end of the junction; a read error may be the cause. J is TRBJ2-5 and V is TRBV24-1; D tentatively fits TRBD1 or TRBD2 (5 bases each). CDR1 and CDR2 (germline): KGHDR, SFDVKD. The CDR3 contains 12 residues. The CDR3 coding sequence is TGTGCCACCAGTGACTCCGGGACCCAGGTGAACTTC. Its protein is CATSDSGTQVNF.